The rows below give T cell receptor beta chains drawn from one sample of a study of blood T cell repertoires in COVID-19. This table comes from immunoSEQ multiplex PCR, and its TCRdb copy is limited to in-frame clones, with some not included. The table lists fewer than 50,000 clones, around 94% of them singletons. Input material: peripheral blood. Receptor source: a man aged 50-60 years with COVID-19, enrolled during active disease. Both conserved end residues are part of each CDR3. D genes are given only for firm matches. Where a row states a size, it is once, few, many or the class of an expanded clone; other rows omit it.

j_call d_call cdr3_length v_call clone_size cdr3_aa cdr3_nt
TRBJ2-3 TRBD2 15 TRBV4-1 NA CASSQIAGVGAAQYF TGCGCCAGCAGCCAAATAGCGGGAGTGGGGGCTGCGCAGTATTTT
TRBJ2-7 TRBD2 16 TRBV19 NA CASSISSGLAGVEQYF TGTGCCAGTAGTATTTCTTCGGGACTAGCGGGAGTCGAGCAGTACTTC
TRBJ2-3 NA 16 TRBV4-1 NA CASSQEFRTNTDTQYF TGCGCCAGCAGCCAAGAGTTCCGGACTAACACAGATACGCAGTATTTT
TRBJ1-1 TRBD1 17 TRBV3-1/TRBV3-2 NA CASSDPLRQGSNTEAFF TGTGCCAGCAGCGATCCGCTCAGACAGGGATCGAACACTGAAGCTTTCTTT
TRBJ2-4 NA 17 TRBV21-1 NA CASSKMSQREVKNIQYF TGTGCCAGCAGCAAAATGTCGCAGCGGGAAGTCAAAAACATTCAGTACTTC
TRBJ2-1 TRBD2 16 TRBV19 NA CASSMALAGGPYEQFF TGTGCCAGTAGTATGGCGCTAGCGGGAGGGCCCTATGAGCAGTTCTTC
TRBJ2-1 TRBD1 15 TRBV10-3 once CAITQTGGSYNEQFF TGTGCCATCACCCAAACAGGGGGCTCCTACAATGAGCAGTTCTTC
TRBJ2-7 NA 14 TRBV5-5 NA CASSSLRTAYEQYF TGTGCCAGCAGCTCGCTGAGGACAGCCTACGAGCAGTACTTC
TRBJ2-5 NA 15 TRBV28 NA CASSLVGLARQTQYF TGTGCCAGCAGTTTAGTGGGCCTAGCTAGGCAGACCCAGTACTTC
TRBJ1-5 TRBD1 15 TRBV7-8 NA CASSPTGQGDQPQHF TGTGCCAGCAGCCCGACCGGACAGGGGGATCAGCCCCAGCATTTT
TRBJ2-5 TRBD2 16 TRBV5-1 NA CASSLGGLAGEETQYF TGCGCCAGCAGCTTGGGCGGACTAGCGGGAGAAGAGACCCAGTACTTC
TRBJ2-1 TRBD2 17 TRBV20-1 NA CSASPGLAVQIHNEQFF TGCAGTGCTAGTCCCGGACTAGCGGTCCAAATCCACAATGAGCAGTTCTTC
TRBJ2-1 TRBD2 14 TRBV29-1 NA CSVRLAGAYNEQFF TGCAGCGTGAGACTAGCGGGGGCGTACAATGAGCAGTTCTTC
TRBJ1-1 NA 15 TRBV4-1 NA CASSQVSGLNTEAFF TGCGCCAGCAGCCAAGTCTCAGGGCTGAACACTGAAGCTTTCTTT
TRBJ2-3 NA 15 TRBV7-3 NA CASSLTGGDTDTQYF TGTGCCAGCAGCTTAACGGGCGGGGACACAGATACGCAGTATTTT
TRBJ1-2 TRBD1 17 TRBV30 NA CAWSDRGQGLTNYGYTF TGTGCCTGGAGTGACCGGGGACAGGGATTGACTAACTATGGCTACACCTTC
TRBJ1-6 TRBD1 17 TRBV3-1/TRBV3-2 once CASSSQGFSSYNSPLHF TGTGCCAGCAGTTCACAGGGGTTCAGCTCCTATAATTCACCCCTCCACTTT
TRBJ1-5 NA 15 TRBV7-2 once CASSLTAGSNQPQHF TGTGCCAGCAGCTTAACGGCGGGCTCCAATCAGCCCCAGCATTTT
TRBJ1-4 NA 15 TRBV2 NA CASSELGVGREKLFF TGTGCCAGCAGTGAACTAGGGGTGGGGCGAGAAAAACTGTTTTTT
TRBJ2-1 TRBD1 14 TRBV3-1/TRBV3-2 NA CASSLTDRGNEQFF TGTGCCAGCAGCCTGACCGACAGGGGGAATGAGCAGTTCTTC
TRBJ1-1 TRBD1 15 TRBV5-4 NA CASTDRGNFGTEAFF TGTGCCAGCACCGACAGGGGGAATTTTGGCACTGAAGCTTTCTTT
TRBJ2-7 TRBD2 15 TRBV5-7 NA CASSCVPSGSYEQYF TGTGCCAGCAGCTGCGTCCCTAGCGGGAGCTACGAGCAGTACTTC
TRBJ2-5 TRBD2 19 TRBV5-4 NA CASSLLTSGIGGGPKAQYF TGTGCCAGCAGCTTGCTGACTAGCGGGATAGGGGGGGGACCTAAGGCCCAGTACTTC
TRBJ2-1 TRBD2 15 TRBV2 once CASSEGTSPNNEQFF TGTGCCAGCAGTGAAGGGACTAGCCCCAACAATGAGCAGTTCTTC
TRBJ2-1 NA 13 TRBV29-1 NA CSVGRQSYNEQFF TGCAGCGTTGGCAGGCAGAGCTACAATGAGCAGTTCTTC
TRBJ1-1 NA 17 TRBV19 NA CASSIGFGRTGNTEAFF TGTGCCAGTAGTATAGGGTTCGGGAGAACGGGAAACACTGAAGCTTTCTTT
TRBJ1-4 TRBD1 17 TRBV11-2 NA CASSLFRDRRSGEKLFF TGTGCCAGCAGCTTATTCCGGGACAGAAGGTCGGGGGAAAAACTGTTTTTT
TRBJ1-3 NA 15 TRBV4-1 NA CASSQAQGSGNTIYF TGCGCCAGCAGCCAAGCGCAGGGGTCTGGAAACACCATATATTTT
TRBJ2-3 TRBD1 15 TRBV4-2 NA CASSQNGQGANTQYF TGTGCCAGCAGCCAAAACGGACAGGGGGCGAATACGCAGTATTTT
TRBJ1-2 NA 11 TRBV30 NA CAWAKDYGYTF TGTGCCTGGGCTAAAGACTATGGCTACACCTTC
TRBJ2-7 NA 13 TRBV6-5 once CASRRDIAYEQYF TGTGCCAGCAGGAGGGACATCGCCTACGAGCAGTACTTC
TRBJ1-2 NA 13 TRBV5-5 NA CASSLGSLGSYTF TGTGCCAGCAGCTTGGGATCCCTAGGCAGCTACACCTTC
TRBJ2-2 TRBD2 15 TRBV7-9 NA CASSSRLAGVGELFF TGTGCCAGCAGCTCCAGACTAGCGGGAGTTGGGGAGCTGTTTTTT
TRBJ1-1 NA 12 TRBV28 NA CASSFAVTEAFF TGTGCCAGCAGTTTTGCGGTCACTGAAGCTTTCTTT
TRBJ2-5 TRBD2 14 TRBV5-1 few CASSLVREGETQYF TGCGCCAGCAGCTTGGTGCGGGAGGGGGAGACCCAGTACTTC
TRBJ1-2 NA 12 TRBV7-9 NA CAVGAGLDGYTF TGTGCAGTTGGGGCAGGGCTAGATGGCTACACCTTC
TRBJ1-1 TRBD1 15 TRBV4-1 NA CASSQTLTGITEAFF TGCGCCAGCAGCCAAACCCTGACAGGGATTACTGAAGCTTTCTTT
TRBJ2-5 NA 11 TRBV6-6 NA CASSPRETQYF TGTGCCAGCAGCCCCAGGGAGACCCAGTACTTC
TRBJ2-1 TRBD2 14 TRBV30 NA CAWRTSGRGDEQFF TGTGCCTGGAGGACTAGCGGGAGGGGCGATGAGCAGTTCTTC
TRBJ1-2 NA 14 TRBV27 NA CASSLGGKGHGYTF TGTGCCAGCAGTTTAGGTGGCAAGGGGCATGGCTACACCTTC
TRBJ1-2 NA 12 TRBV29-1 NA CSVEDRDYGYTF TGCAGCGTTGAGGACAGAGACTATGGCTACACCTTC
TRBJ2-1 NA 15 TRBV19 NA CASSLWRSEYNEQFF TGTGCCAGTAGTCTTTGGCGGAGCGAGTACAATGAGCAGTTCTTC
TRBJ2-2 TRBD2 15 TRBV10-3 NA CAISETSGDTGELFF TGTGCCATCAGTGAAACTAGCGGAGACACCGGGGAGCTGTTTTTT
TRBJ2-7 TRBD2 16 TRBV4-2 few CASSQQAGGLYYEQYF TGTGCCAGCAGCCAACAAGCGGGAGGACTTTACTACGAGCAGTACTTC
TRBJ2-2 NA 13 TRBV6-5 NA CASSTPWEGELFF TGTGCCAGCTCTACCCCCTGGGAGGGGGAGCTGTTTTTT
TRBJ2-5 TRBD2 17 TRBV5-1 NA CASSDLTSGRLPETQYF TGCGCCAGCAGCGATCTTACTAGCGGGAGGCTTCCTGAGACCCAGTACTTC
TRBJ2-1 TRBD2 15 TRBV6-4 NA CATRVSGSTYNEQFF TGTGCCACCAGAGTGAGCGGGAGCACTTACAATGAGCAGTTCTTC
TRBJ2-1 NA 15 TRBV2 NA CASNPGLPGGDEQFF TGTGCCAGCAATCCGGGACTGCCGGGTGGGGATGAGCAGTTCTTC
TRBJ1-4 TRBD1 16 TRBV5-1 NA CASSLGTGGVTRKLFF TGCGCCAGCAGCTTGGGCACAGGGGGCGTAACTCGAAAACTGTTTTTT
TRBJ2-3 NA 15 TRBV7-8 NA CASSLAGGAGDTQYF TGTGCCAGCAGCTTAGCGGGGGGGGCCGGAGATACGCAGTATTTT
TRBJ1-6 NA 15 TRBV21-1 NA CASSIVTGANSPLHF TGTGCCAGCAGCATAGTGACAGGGGCAAATTCACCCCTCCACTTT
TRBJ1-2 NA 13 TRBV7-3 NA CASSAGANYGYTF TGTGCCAGCAGCGCAGGGGCCAACTATGGCTACACCTTC
TRBJ2-7 NA 13 TRBV6-5 NA CASRRGGGYEQYF TGTGCCAGCAGGAGGGGGGGAGGATACGAGCAGTACTTC
TRBJ2-3 NA 16 TRBV4-3 NA CASSQRTTQSTDTQYF TGCGCCAGCAGCCAACGGACTACTCAGTCCACAGATACGCAGTATTTT
TRBJ2-7 NA 13 TRBV25-1 NA CASSPGHPYEQYF TGTGCCAGCAGCCCGGGACACCCCTACGAGCAGTACTTC